The 16 T cell receptor beta chains given below trace back to one sample, sequenced in a study of blood T cells in healthy people across ages. Through a sample-barcoded 5' primer and a J-beta primer mix, a second PCR was run for roughly 6 to 11 cycles. A single record per CDR3 protein comes from TCRdb applying MiXCR to the 5' RACE reads. The sample includes 550,000 to 650,000 distinct CDR3 sequences, about a quarter of them seen just once. The data also belong to a second study, concerning T cells of mothers and their children.

Sequences were obtained from blood. These receptors came from a boy between 2 and 15 years old in good health.

This clonotype was seen more than once but under ten times. The chain is built from TRBV18 and TRBJ2-5, with D perhaps TRBD2 (5 bases). Germline loops: CDR1 KGHSH, CDR2 LQKENI. Trimming pared 4 bases from V and 5 bases from J, leaving 17 bases between. This CDR3 is built from 15 residues. CDR3 nucleotides: TGTGCCAGCTCACGGCCCGGGAAGCCACGGGAGACCCAGTACTTC. It codes for CASSRPGKPRETQYF.

This clonotype was observed a handful of times. The CDR3 protein is CASSPWGTGHTQYF. The CDR3 DNA is TGCGCCAGCAGCCCATGGGGGACAGGACATACCCAGTACTTC. The rearrangement links TRBV5-1 to TRBJ2-5; 8 positions match TRBD1. The CDR3 consists of 14 residues. V shed 4 bases, J shed 8 bases, and the junction held 10 bases outside the gene matches. Germline CDR1 is SGHRS and CDR2 is YFSETQ.

The rearrangement joins TRBV5-1 to TRBJ1-4, with D uncertain. This CDR3 spans 14 amino acids. V lost 5 bases, J lost 4 bases, and 12 bases lay in between. Per the germline V gene, CDR1 is SGHRS and CDR2 is YFSETQ. As DNA, the CDR3 is TGCGCCAGCAGACAAGGCAGTCATAATGAAAAACTGTTTTTT. Amino acids: CASRQGSHNEKLFF. The variable domain in full, completed from reference TRBV5-1 and TRBJ1-4, reads KAGVTQTPRYLIKTRGQQVTLSCSPISGHRSVSWYQQTPGQGLQFLFEYFSETQRNKGNFPGRFSGRQFSNSRSEMNVSTLELGDSALYLCASRQGSHNEKLFFGSGTQLSVL.

The CDR3 here is CASSLGGYSYNEQFF. For the CDR3, the DNA is TGTGCCAGCAGCCTGGGGGGTTATTCCTACAATGAGCAGTTCTTC. This rearrangement joins TRBV7-3 to TRBJ2-1; D perhaps matches TRBD2 (6 bases). The V gene's germline CDR1 is SGHTA and CDR2 FQGTGA. V was cut by 5 bases and J by 1 base, with 12 bases left in between. The CDR3 has 15 amino acids.

This clonotype appeared many times. The chain is built from TRBV12-3 or TRBV12-4 and TRBJ1-2; D is perhaps TRBD1 (5 bases). Trimming shortened V by 6 bases and J by 8 bases, and 13 bases separated the two germline ends. The CDR3 loop spans 12 amino acids. CDR3 sequence reads: CASSPGGGGYTF. In nucleotides, the CDR3 is TGTGCCAGCAGCCCGGGGGGAGGAGGCTACACCTTC.

This clonotype was seen ten or more times. V is TRBV7-2 and J is TRBJ2-7, with a weak D call TRBD2 (5 bases). CDR1 is SGHTA and CDR2 is FQGNSA in the germline V gene. The CDR3 runs to 14 residues. V was shortened by 2 bases and J by 7 bases, with 15 bases between the two germline ends. CDR3: CASSLSEVGGEQYF. The CDR3 nucleotides read TGTGCCAGCAGCTTATCGGAGGTCGGCGGGGAGCAGTACTTC.

The V call is TRBV20-1, the J call TRBJ2-4; possible D gene TRBD1, 6 bases. Germline CDR1 reads DFQATT; CDR2 reads SNEGSKA (reference sequence). Deletions cut 0 bases from V and 5 bases from J, with 14 bases between. The CDR3 totals 15 residues. CDR3 in DNA: TGCAGTGCTAGAGAAGCCAGGACAGCGGAAAACATTCAGTACTTC. Residues: CSAREARTAENIQYF.

This clonotype came up a few times. The genes are TRBV20-1 and TRBJ2-3; TRBD2 matches 8 bases. Germline V lookup: CDR1 DFQATT, CDR2 SNEGSKA (reference sequence). The CDR3 loop spans 16 amino acids. Trimming cost V 5 bases and J 0 bases; bases outside gene matches: 10. CDR3 region: CSALPLSSGSTDTQYF. The CDR3 DNA is TGCAGTGCTTTACCTCTCTCTAGCGGGAGCACAGATACGCAGTATTTT.

The gene calls are TRBV5-1 and TRBJ2-4; D might be TRBD1 or TRBD2, each matching 5 bases. V was clipped by 2 bases and J by 8 bases, with 11 bases between them. Looked up from germline, CDR1 is SGHRS and CDR2 is YFSETQ. The CDR3 contains 13 residues. The CDR3, as DNA: TGCGCCAGCAGCTTCCCTGGGACGGACATTCAGTACTTC. Protein: CASSFPGTDIQYF. Combining the CDR3 with reference TRBV5-1 and TRBJ2-4 gives the whole variable domain KAGVTQTPRYLIKTRGQQVTLSCSPISGHRSVSWYQQTPGQGLQFLFEYFSETQRNKGNFPGRFSGRQFSNSRSEMNVSTLELGDSALYLCASSFPGTDIQYFGAGTRLSVL.

The V gene is TRBV10-3, the J gene TRBJ2-5; no clear D. Germline lookup yields CDR1 ENHRY and CDR2 SYGVKD. The CDR3 covers 17 residues. Trimming removed 0 bases at V and 2 bases at J, with 16 bases between. Here the CDR3 reads CAISESAPAKIQETQYF. CDR3 nucleotide sequence: TGTGCCATCAGTGAGTCGGCCCCTGCCAAAATTCAAGAGACCCAGTACTTC.

This sequence joins TRBV7-2 and TRBJ2-5, with 11 bases lining up with TRBD2. CDR1 and CDR2 (germline): SGHTA, FQGNSA. V lost 3 bases to trimming and J lost 2 bases; unmatched junction nucleotides: 5. CDR3 length: 16 residues. The chain's CDR3 is CASSLMGLAAQETQYF. CDR3 sequence (DNA): TGTGCCAGCAGCTTGATGGGACTAGCGGCGCAAGAGACCCAGTACTTC.

The rearrangement uses TRBV7-8 and TRBJ2-2; 8 bases map to TRBD1. Germline V gene sequence: CDR1 SGHVS, CDR2 FQNEAQ. The V gene end was trimmed by 5 bases and the J gene end by 1 base; junction bases not matched to a gene: 9. The CDR3 runs to 17 residues. In DNA, the CDR3 is TGTGCCAGCAGCAACGACCCCAGGGGGCTGAACACCGGGGAGCTGTTTTTT. It codes for CASSNDPRGLNTGELFF.

This chain uses TRBV5-1 with TRBJ2-1; D is unresolved. From germline, CDR1 is SGHRS and CDR2 YFSETQ. This CDR3 has 13 amino acids. V was clipped by 2 bases and J by 6 bases, with 9 bases between them. CDR3 bases: TGCGCCAGCAGCTTCGGAAGTATCAATGAGCAGTTCTTC. Its protein product is CASSFGSINEQFF.

This clonotype appeared a single time. At one end, the junction sequence differs from germline, possibly due to a read error. The chain has TRBV6-4 and TRBJ2-1; tentatively, D is TRBD2 (5 bases). Germline V gives CDR1 MRHNA, CDR2 SNTAGT. The CDR3 contains 15 residues. This CDR3 reads CASSDGSSSYNDQFF. The CDR3 DNA follows: TGTGCCAGCAGTGACGGGAGCTCCTCCTACAATGACCAGTTCTTC.

V and J are TRBV12-3 or TRBV12-4 and TRBJ2-5; the D gene is possibly TRBD2 (6 bases). There are 15 residues in the CDR3. Trimming took off 2 bases at V and 5 bases at J, with 15 bases between the two ends. CDR3 in amino acids: CASSLRALATETQYF. The CDR3 DNA follows: TGTGCCAGCAGTTTAAGGGCCCTAGCGACCGAGACCCAGTACTTC.

V is TRBV5-1 and J is TRBJ2-3, with 9 positions matching TRBD2. Trimming at V came to 4 bases and at J to 4 bases, leaving 4 bases not matched to a gene. Germline V gene sequence: CDR1 SGHRS, CDR2 YFSETQ. The CDR3 spans 14 residues. CDR3 region: CASSPREGPDTQYF. The CDR3 DNA reads as TGCGCCAGCAGCCCGCGGGAGGGCCCAGATACGCAGTATTTT. Full variable domain (remainder filled in from reference TRBV5-1 and TRBJ2-3): KAGVTQTPRYLIKTRGQQVTLSCSPISGHRSVSWYQQTPGQGLQFLFEYFSETQRNKGNFPGRFSGRQFSNSRSEMNVSTLELGDSALYLCASSPREGPDTQYFGPGTRLTVL.